The rows below give T cell receptor beta chains drawn from one sample of a study of CD8+CD57+ T cells in acquired aplastic anemia. TCRdb called the reads again in MiXCR, with one record for every CDR3 protein. Here the sample spans some 130,000 distinct CDR3 sequences, more than 40% being singletons. Sequences were obtained from sorted CD4+, CD8+, or CD8+CD57+ T cells (not recorded which) from PBMCs. The receptors were gathered from a human donor in good health, serving as a control. Both conserved end residues are part of each CDR3. Each record gives: clone size, V gene, J gene, D gene, CDR3 length, CDR3 DNA, CDR3 protein. The D gene is left open where the match is weak. Rows give clone size only sometimes, using once, few, many, or a class for an expanded clone.

size: many; V: TRBV5-4; J: TRBJ1-2; D: TRBD1; length: 14; DNA: TGTGCCAGCAGGTGGGGACAGGGCGCCTATGGCTACACCTTC; CDR3: CASRWGQGAYGYTF
size: .; V: TRBV9; J: TRBJ2-7; D: TRBD1; length: 15; DNA: TGTGCCAGCAGCGTACCGGGACAGGGCATATACGAGCAGTACTTC; CDR3: CASSVPGQGIYEQYF
size: .; V: TRBV5-1; J: TRBJ2-6; D: .; length: 17; DNA: TGCGCCAGCAGCTTGGTAGGTACGGGTGCTGGGGCCAACGTCCTGACTTTC; CDR3: CASSLVGTGAGANVLTF
size: .; V: TRBV10-3; J: TRBJ1-1; D: .; length: 11; DNA: TGTGCCATCAGGGGGCCCGGCGATGCTTTCTTT; CDR3: CAIRGPGDAFF
size: many; V: TRBV6-1; J: TRBJ2-7; D: .; length: 13; DNA: TGTGCCAGCCGTGGGGACGGCACCTACGAGCAGTACTTC; CDR3: CASRGDGTYEQYF
size: medium-sized; V: TRBV2; J: TRBJ2-3; D: .; length: 11; DNA: TGTGCCAGCAGTGTGGGGGATACGCAGTATTTT; CDR3: CASSVGDTQYF
size: .; V: TRBV2; J: TRBJ2-7; D: TRBD1; length: 14; DNA: TGTGCCAGCTCACAGGGGGCGGCTCTCCTGGAGCAGTACTTC; CDR3: CASSQGAALLEQYF
size: .; V: TRBV11-1; J: TRBJ2-3; D: TRBD2; length: 17; DNA: TGTGCCAGCAGCGGCGGACTAGCGGGGGGGTCTACAGATACGCAGTATTTT; CDR3: CASSGGLAGGSTDTQYF
size: many; V: TRBV4-3; J: TRBJ1-4; D: .; length: 15; DNA: TGCGCCAGCAGCCAAACAGGCGTAACTAATGAAAAACTGTTTTTT; CDR3: CASSQTGVTNEKLFF
size: .; V: TRBV11-1; J: TRBJ2-6; D: .; length: 20; DNA: TGTGCCAGCAGGGCCTGGACAGACCTACGACTTGAGTCTGGGGCCAACGTCCTGACTTTC; CDR3: CASRAWTDLRLESGANVLTF
size: many; V: TRBV20-1; J: TRBJ2-7; D: TRBD1; length: 14; DNA: TGCAGTGCTAGTGGGTGGACAGGGGGCTACGAGCAGTACTTC; CDR3: CSASGWTGGYEQYF
size: many; V: TRBV6-1; J: TRBJ2-7; D: TRBD2; length: 16; DNA: TGTGCCAGCAGTGCCGACGGTCTAGCGGGGAGATACGAGCAGTACTTC; CDR3: CASSADGLAGRYEQYF
size: many; V: TRBV7-3; J: TRBJ2-1; D: TRBD2; length: 15; DNA: TGTGCCAGCAGTCAAACTAGCGGGGGAATAAATGAGCAGTTCTTC; CDR3: CASSQTSGGINEQFF
size: few; V: TRBV28; J: TRBJ2-7; D: .; length: 14; DNA: TGTGCCAGCAGCTTCTTTAACAAGCACTACGAGCAGTACTTC; CDR3: CASSFFNKHYEQYF
size: few; V: TRBV11-2; J: TRBJ2-2; D: .; length: 15; DNA: TGTGCCAGCAGCGGGCGGGTGAACCCGCCCGGGGAGCTGTTTTTT; CDR3: CASSGRVNPPGELFF
size: many; V: TRBV12-3/TRBV12-4; J: TRBJ1-1; D: .; length: 14; DNA: TGTGCCAGCAGTTACGGCAGCATGAACACTGAAGCTTTCTTT; CDR3: CASSYGSMNTEAFF
size: .; V: TRBV20-1; J: TRBJ2-1; D: TRBD1; length: 14; DNA: TGCAGTGCTATACGGGACAGGTCCTACAATGAGCAGTTCTTC; CDR3: CSAIRDRSYNEQFF
size: many; V: TRBV12-5; J: TRBJ1-5; D: TRBD1; length: 16; DNA: TGTGCTAGTGGTTCCTTAGACAGGGGGCGCAATCAGCCCCAGCATTTT; CDR3: CASGSLDRGRNQPQHF
size: .; V: TRBV25-1; J: TRBJ1-1; D: .; length: 14; DNA: TGTGCCAGCAGTGATGTTGGGGTGGGCGCTGAAGCTTTCTTT; CDR3: CASSDVGVGAEAFF
size: .; V: TRBV29-1; J: TRBJ2-1; D: TRBD1; length: 11; DNA: TGCAGCGGACAGGGGGGGAATGAGCAGTTCTTC; CDR3: CSGQGGNEQFF
size: many; V: TRBV7-6; J: TRBJ1-2; D: .; length: 13; DNA: TGTGCCAGCAGTCAAGTGGGACTAGAGGGCTACACCTTC; CDR3: CASSQVGLEGYTF
size: many; V: TRBV4-3; J: TRBJ2-1; D: TRBD2; length: 17; DNA: TGCGCCAGCAGCCCCCAGGGACTAGCGGGGAGTTACAATGAGCAGTTCTTC; CDR3: CASSPQGLAGSYNEQFF
size: .; V: TRBV7-2; J: TRBJ1-2; D: .; length: 13; DNA: TGTGCCAGCAGCGCGACGTCGCGGGATGGCCACACCTTC; CDR3: CASSATSRDGHTF
size: .; V: TRBV3-1; J: TRBJ1-1; D: TRBD1; length: 13; DNA: TGTGCCAGCAGGCTATCCGGACAGGGTGAAGCTTTCTTT; CDR3: CASRLSGQGEAFF
size: .; V: TRBV6-1; J: TRBJ2-7; D: TRBD1; length: 15; DNA: TGTGCCAGCAGAACTCCGGGACAGGGGGAACGCGAGCAGTACTTC; CDR3: CASRTPGQGEREQYF
size: .; V: TRBV20-1; J: TRBJ2-7; D: TRBD2; length: 14; DNA: TGCAGTGCGAGAGGGCTAGCGGCGGACTACGAGCAGTACTTC; CDR3: CSARGLAADYEQYF
size: .; V: TRBV15; J: TRBJ2-5; D: .; length: 15; DNA: TGTGCCACCAGCAGAGATTCTGTGTCTGCGGAGACCCAGTACTTC; CDR3: CATSRDSVSAETQYF
size: .; V: TRBV15; J: TRBJ1-5; D: .; length: 13; DNA: TGTGCCACCAGCAGAGATCGTATGGCGCCCCAGCATTTT; CDR3: CATSRDRMAPQHF
size: once; V: TRBV20-1; J: TRBJ2-7; D: TRBD2; length: 14; DNA: TGCAGTGCTTGGGAACTAGCGGGGGGGTTCAAGCAGTACTTC; CDR3: CSAWELAGGFKQYF
size: .; V: TRBV15; J: TRBJ2-7; D: TRBD2; length: 13; DNA: TGTGCCACCAGCAGAGGAGGTAGCGGGGTGCAGTACTTC; CDR3: CATSRGGSGVQYF
size: .; V: TRBV12-3/TRBV12-4; J: TRBJ2-1; D: TRBD2; length: 16; DNA: TGTGCCGGCAGTTCCTTCCTCCGGGGGGGCTTGAGTGAGCAGTTCTTC; CDR3: CAGSSFLRGGLSEQFF
size: .; V: TRBV6-1; J: TRBJ1-3; D: .; length: 16; DNA: TGTGCCAGCAGTCCCCAGTCTGGCCACTCTGGAAACACCATACATTTT; CDR3: CASSPQSGHSGNTIHF
size: few; V: TRBV24-1; J: TRBJ2-3; D: TRBD2; length: 20; DNA: TGTGCCACCAGTGTTCCCTATCGGCTAGCGGGGGGGCCGGGCACAGATACGCAGTATTTT; CDR3: CATSVPYRLAGGPGTDTQYF
size: few; V: TRBV12-3/TRBV12-4; J: TRBJ2-3; D: TRBD2; length: 20; DNA: TGTGCCAGCAGTCTCAGGGGAGGGAAGACTAGCGGGAGTTCCACAGATACGCAGTATTTT; CDR3: CASSLRGGKTSGSSTDTQYF
size: .; V: TRBV10-3; J: TRBJ1-1; D: .; length: 15; DNA: TGTGCCGTAAAGGGGCATTTAGACAGTTACACTGAAGCTTTCTTT; CDR3: CAVKGHLDSYTEAFF
size: many; V: TRBV4-1; J: TRBJ2-1; D: .; length: 15; DNA: TGCGCCAGCAGCCCTCCTGACGGACGAAGCAATGAGCAGTTCTTC; CDR3: CASSPPDGRSNEQFF
size: many; V: TRBV19; J: TRBJ2-7; D: TRBD1; length: 14; DNA: TGTGCCAGTAGGAGGTACAGGGGGCACTACGAGCAGTACTTC; CDR3: CASRRYRGHYEQYF
size: many; V: TRBV19; J: TRBJ1-1; D: TRBD1; length: 15; DNA: TGTGCCAGTAGTATAGGGGGGACAGGGAACACTGAAGCTTTCTTT; CDR3: CASSIGGTGNTEAFF
size: .; V: TRBV10-3; J: TRBJ2-7; D: .; length: 14; DNA: TGTGCCATCAGTGAGGCCAAGGGGGGGCGCGAGCAGTACTTC; CDR3: CAISEAKGGREQYF
size: many; V: TRBV12-3/TRBV12-4; J: TRBJ1-5; D: .; length: 16; DNA: TGTGCCAGCAGCCCATGGCCCCCCTTACCCTCACAGCCCCAGCATTTT; CDR3: CASSPWPPLPSQPQHF
size: many; V: TRBV19; J: TRBJ1-1; D: TRBD1; length: 16; DNA: TGTGCCAGTAGTTTGACCGGGACAGAGAGGAACACTGAAGCTTTCTTT; CDR3: CASSLTGTERNTEAFF
size: .; V: TRBV19; J: TRBJ1-2; D: .; length: 12; DNA: TGTGCCAGTATGGGGGCCAACTATGGCTACACCTTC; CDR3: CASMGANYGYTF
size: .; V: TRBV11-1; J: TRBJ2-3; D: TRBD2; length: 19; DNA: TGTGCCTGCAGCTTTAATGGGGGGACTAGCGGGGGTAGCACAGATACGCAGTATTTT; CDR3: CACSFNGGTSGGSTDTQYF
size: many; V: TRBV20-1; J: TRBJ2-1; D: .; length: 14; DNA: TGCAGTGCTAGTGGGTTCGGCGCTGCCAATGAGCAGTTCTTC; CDR3: CSASGFGAANEQFF
size: .; V: TRBV7-2; J: TRBJ2-5; D: .; length: 15; DNA: TGTGCCAGCAGCTTAGCGGTCTGGCCTGCGGAGACCCAGTACTTC; CDR3: CASSLAVWPAETQYF